A single sample gave rise to the 17 T cell receptor beta chains below, sequenced in a study of blood T cell repertoires in COVID-19 (TCRdb year 2020). The library was made by the immunoSEQ multiplex PCR assay. In TCRdb, the immuneACCESS table is reduced to in-frame sequences with V and J assigned. These tables do not hold every clone; where another copy was compared, an unresolved V gene accounts for under half, and the others remain unexplained. The sample table contains 210,000 or so clones; only one count was recorded for nearly 90% of them. The top ten clonotypes cover about 0.58% of the sample. Sequencing used peripheral blood. The receptor set was obtained from a man aged 45-60 years with acute or convalescent COVID-19.

This sequence joins TRBV7-2 and TRBJ2-2; D possibly corresponds to TRBD1 (6 bases). Trimming pared 2 bases from V and 6 bases from J, leaving 10 bases between. CDR1 and CDR2 (germline): SGHTA, FQGNSA. The CDR3 contains 14 residues. The CDR3 DNA follows: TGTGCCAGCAGCTTATTTAGGGGGTCCGGGGAGCTGTTTTTT. Its protein is CASSLFRGSGELFF.

This chain uses TRBV11-2 with TRBJ2-1, with 7 bases that match TRBD1. J was trimmed by 10 bases and V by 0 bases; bases with no gene match: 6. The CDR3 contains 14 residues. CDR1 is SGHAT, CDR2 FQNNGV, per germline. As DNA, the CDR3 is TGTGCCAGCAGCTTAGACGGACAGGCAGGGGAGCAGTTCTTC. This encodes CASSLDGQAGEQFF.

The genes are TRBV6-5 and TRBJ1-6, with D maybe TRBD1 (6 bases). The CDR3 contains 14 residues. V lost 6 bases and J 4 bases, leaving 10 bases between the germline ends. From germline, CDR1 is MNHEY and CDR2 SVGAGI. The CDR3 coding sequence is TGTGCCAGCAGACGACAGGAATATAATTCACCCCTCCACTTT. Protein: CASRRQEYNSPLHF.

In this sample, this clone turned up a few times. V and J are TRBV27 and TRBJ2-2; TRBD1 aligns across 7 bases. Germline lookup yields CDR1 MNHEY and CDR2 SMNVEV (reference sequence). The CDR3 is 13 residues long. With V trimmed by 6 bases and J by 7 bases, 5 bases remained unmatched. The CDR3, as DNA: TGTGCCAGCAGCCACGACAGGGTCGGGGAGCTGTTTTTT. It yields the protein CASSHDRVGELFF.

V is TRBV28 and J is TRBJ1-5, with D perhaps TRBD1 (5 bases). In germline, CDR1 is MDHEN, CDR2 SYDVKM. This CDR3 spans 13 amino acids. Trimming removed 6 bases from V and 3 bases from J, with 9 bases in between. Written as DNA, the CDR3 is TGTGCCAGCAGCCCACAGGTCAATCAGCCCCAGCATTTT. This gives the protein CASSPQVNQPQHF.

This clone was counted a single time. The chain joins TRBV6-6 to TRBJ2-7; 8 nucleotides agree with TRBD1. J gave up 5 bases and V 7 bases, and 10 bases lay outside the gene matches. Germline V gene sequence: CDR1 MNHNY, CDR2 SVGAGI (reference sequence). The CDR3 consists of 14 residues. The CDR3 loop is CASMDREEAHEQYF. CDR3 sequence (DNA): TGTGCCAGCATGGACAGGGAGGAGGCGCACGAGCAGTACTTC.

The chain uses TRBV10-3 and TRBJ2-5; TRBD2 aligns across 7 bases. Germline trimming cut 0 bases from V and 4 bases from J; bases unmatched to any gene: 5. Looked up from germline, CDR1 is ENHRY and CDR2 is SYGVKD. CDR3 size: 15 residues. CDR3 sequence (DNA): TGTGCCATCAGTGAGTCGGGGGGGACCGGAGAGACCCAGTACTTC. Protein sequence: CAISESGGTGETQYF.

The J gene is TRBJ1-3, the V gene TRBV2; 7 bases fit TRBD1. Germline CDR1 reads SNHLY; CDR2 reads FYNNEI. The CDR3 is 18 residues long. V was pared by 6 bases and J by 0 bases, with 14 bases of the junction left unmatched. The CDR3 bases are TGTGCCAGCAGCCCCTGGTCGGCGGACAGGTTCTCTGGAAACACCATATATTTT. This gives the protein CASSPWSADRFSGNTIYF. Full variable domain (missing parts from reference TRBV2 and TRBJ1-3): EPEVTQTPSHQVTQMGQEVILRCVPISNHLYFYWYRQILGQKVEFLVSFYNNEISEKSEIFDDQFSVERPDGSNFTLKIRSTKLEDSAMYFCASSPWSADRFSGNTIYFGEGSWLTVV.

In the case of this clone: Distinct nucleotide sequences in the sample also encode this CDR3. The chain uses TRBV11-3 and TRBJ1-1, with unresolved D. From germline, CDR1 is SGHNT and CDR2 YENEEA. The CDR3 contains 13 residues. V was trimmed by 1 base and J by 2 bases, leaving 5 bases between them. The CDR3 nucleotides are TGTGCCAGCAGCTTAGGGCTTAACACTGAAGCTTTCTTT. It encodes CASSLGLNTEAFF. Full variable domain (remainder filled in from reference TRBV11-3 and TRBJ1-1): EAGVVQSPRYKIIEKKQPVAFWCNPISGHNTLYWYLQNLGQGPELLIRYENEEAVDDSQLPKDRFSAERLKGVDSTLKIQPAELGDSAVYLCASSLGLNTEAFFGQGTRLTVV.

The chain is built from TRBV7-9 and TRBJ1-6; TRBD1 is a possible D gene (6 bases). Trimming took off 5 bases at V and 8 bases at J, with 13 bases between the two ends. CDR3 length: 14 amino acids. CDR1 and CDR2 from the germline V gene are SEHNR and FQNEAQ (reference sequence). CDR3 amino acids: CASSRTGWDSPLHF. In DNA, the CDR3 is TGTGCCAGCAGCCGTACAGGGTGGGATTCACCCCTCCACTTT.

This chain joins TRBV18 and TRBJ1-4; tentatively, D is TRBD1 (6 bases). Germline-derived CDR1 and CDR2 are KGHSH and LQKENI. Between the trimmed V and J ends, which lost 3 bases and 8 bases, there was a span of 13 bases. This CDR3 spans 14 amino acids. CDR3 region: CASSPGGAGEKLFF. Here the CDR3 DNA reads TGTGCCAGCTCACCCGGGGGGGCTGGAGAAAAACTGTTTTTT.

V and J are TRBV2 and TRBJ1-1; possible D gene TRBD1, 6 bases. This CDR3 contains 15 residues. The germline CDR1 and CDR2 sequences are SNHLY and FYNNEI. The V end was cut by 4 bases, the J end by 0 bases, with 12 bases between. The CDR3 DNA reads as TGTGCCAGCAGTGCCTCGACAGGTATGAACACTGAAGCTTTCTTT. Its translation is CASSASTGMNTEAFF. The full variable domain, in which reference TRBV2 and TRBJ1-1 provide the parts outside the CDR3, is EPEVTQTPSHQVTQMGQEVILRCVPISNHLYFYWYRQILGQKVEFLVSFYNNEISEKSEIFDDQFSVERPDGSNFTLKIRSTKLEDSAMYFCASSASTGMNTEAFFGQGTRLTVV.

The chain carries TRBV5-6 and TRBJ2-3; unclear D gene. The germline V gene has CDR1 SGHDT and CDR2 YYEEEE. The V end was cut by 0 bases, the J end by 1 base, with 6 bases between. This CDR3 has 14 amino acids. CDR3 protein: CASSLAQGTDTQYF. CDR3 DNA: TGTGCCAGCAGCTTGGCACAAGGCACAGATACGCAGTATTTT.

The chain is built from TRBV28 and TRBJ2-3; 11 nucleotides agree with TRBD1. The CDR3 runs to 16 residues. Germline CDR1 reads MDHEN; CDR2 reads SYDVKM. Unmatched junction bases numbered 5, after V lost 5 bases and J lost 1 base. As DNA, the CDR3 is TGTGCCAGCAGTCCACCGGGACAGGGGGGCACAGATACGCAGTATTTT. This encodes CASSPPGQGGTDTQYF.

J is TRBJ2-3 and V is TRBV7-9; D perhaps matches TRBD1 (5 bases). This CDR3 is built from 15 residues. Looked up from germline, CDR1 is SEHNR and CDR2 is FQNEAQ (reference sequence). V was trimmed by 1 base and J by 4 bases, leaving 12 bases between them. The CDR3 nucleotides are TGTGCCAGCAGCTTAGAGGGGATCGGTGCAGATACGCAGTATTTT. Translated: CASSLEGIGADTQYF.

The table lists this clone with a few counts. The chain joins TRBV7-8 to TRBJ2-2; the match to TRBD2 covers 7 bases. The CDR3 is 16 amino acids. J was trimmed by 4 bases and V by 5 bases; bases with no gene match: 10. The germline gives CDR1 SGHVS, CDR2 FQNEAQ. This chain's CDR3 is CASSRKAASGTGELFF. The CDR3 DNA reads TGTGCCAGCAGCCGGAAAGCGGCTAGCGGCACCGGGGAGCTGTTTTTT.

V usage is TRBV3-1 (or the pseudogene TRBV3-2) and J usage is TRBJ2-4, with 14 nucleotides matching TRBD2. The V segment lost 1 base and the J segment 3 bases; nucleotides outside the gene matches: 5. CDR3 length: 18 amino acids. The germline V gene encodes CDR1 LGHDT and CDR2 YNNKEL (reference sequence). CDR3 loop: CASSQGLAGGPGKNIQYF. CDR3 in DNA: TGTGCCAGCAGCCAAGGACTAGCGGGAGGGCCGGGCAAAAACATTCAGTACTTC.